This TCR beta chain was captured in a study of CD8+ T cells in alopecia areata. Study-level background: Using the percentage of affected scalp area, treated patients' severity was scored.

Regarding treatment: oral pan-JAK inhibitor, 5-10 mg twice daily. Per the germline V gene, CDR1 is KGHSH and CDR2 is LQKENI. The CDR3 loop spans 16 amino acids. V lost 3 bases, J lost 3 bases, and 7 bases stayed unmatched. cDNA reverse transcribed from extracted RNA served as the sequencing template. Method: immunoSEQ multiplex PCR; TCRdb's copy keeps in-frame clones and lacks some. Among hundreds of thousands of clones, 60% were seen once, and the ten largest hold 0.75% to 0.95%. Findings and caveats of the study: Affected lesional scalp, above all in alopecia totalis/universalis, was more clonal than normal scalp.

About this clone itself: Antigen: not known.

Sequencing was performed on CD4+ T cells sorted from blood, taken around week 54, from a patient treated with tofacitinib. The receptor's source is a human donor with alopecia areata. V is TRBV18 and J is TRBJ2-7, with TRBD2 identical over 11 bases. In DNA form, the CDR3 reads TGTGCCAGCTCACCTGGGACTAGCGGTGTGAACTACGAGCAGTACTTC. This gives the protein CASSPGTSGVNYEQYF.